These 20 T cell receptor beta chains were sequenced from one sample in a study of HIV-infected patients and healthy controls. Whole blood was used without fractionation, so all unsorted peripheral T cells were included. Approximately 510 ng RNA was reverse transcribed with alpha and beta constant-region primers. Alpha and beta chain libraries were made separately by chain-specific third strand synthesis with multiplexing indices. TCRdb passed the 5' RACE reads through MiXCR, listing each CDR3 protein once. This sample carries about 7,800 distinct CDR3 sequences, 5% to 6.5% of them seen once, and the ten largest clones take less than 25%. Sequenced material: blood, taken before antiretroviral therapy. The receptors here all came from an adult with HIV infection.

This clonotype was recorded at least ten times. The chain combines TRBV5-6 with TRBJ2-7, with 10 bases matching TRBD2. The CDR3 length is 15 residues. Trimming at V came to 0 bases and at J to 3 bases, leaving 3 bases not matched to a gene. Germline values: CDR1 SGHDT, CDR2 YYEEEE. This chain's CDR3 is CASSLDPSGGYEQYF. For the CDR3, the DNA is TGTGCCAGCAGCTTGGATCCTAGCGGGGGCTACGAGCAGTACTTC. Using reference TRBV5-6 and TRBJ2-7 for the parts outside the CDR3, the full variable domain is DAGVTQSPTHLIKTRGQQVTLRCSPKSGHDTVSWYQQALGQGPQFIFQYYEEEERQRGNFPDRFSGHQFPNYSSELNVNALLLGDSALYLCASSLDPSGGYEQYFGPGTRLTVT.

This clonotype was observed many times. J is TRBJ2-1 and V is TRBV6-1; TRBD1 is a possible D gene (7 bases). CDR1 is MNHNS and CDR2 is SASEGT in the germline V gene. Trimming pared 2 bases from V and 4 bases from J, leaving 12 bases between. This CDR3 spans 15 amino acids. The CDR3 DNA is TGTGCCAGCAGTGAACTAGCAGGGGGGTACAATGAGCAGTTCTTC. Residues: CASSELAGGYNEQFF.

In its sample, this clonotype ranks as medium-sized. This chain links TRBV12-3 or TRBV12-4 with TRBJ2-2, with 9 bases matching TRBD1. With 5 bases clipped from V and 5 bases from J, the junction kept 15 bases outside the gene matches. The CDR3 extends over 18 amino acids. CDR3: CASSPPEPGQGGTGELFF. The CDR3 region has the DNA TGTGCCAGCAGTCCCCCGGAGCCGGGACAGGGAGGGACCGGGGAGCTGTTTTTT.

In its sample, this clonotype was seen many times. V gene TRBV5-5 combines with J gene TRBJ1-2, with D hard to call. From germline, CDR1 is SGHKS and CDR2 YYEKEE (reference sequence). The CDR3 is 14 amino acids. Deletions cut 6 bases from V and 4 bases from J, with 16 bases between. The chain's CDR3 is CASTLTIQVYGYTF. In nucleotides, the CDR3 is TGTGCCAGCACCCTGACGATTCAAGTCTATGGCTACACCTTC.

The V and J genes are TRBV4-3 and TRBJ1-2; TRBD1 aligns across 9 bases. The CDR3 runs 15 residues. J gave up 8 bases and V 3 bases, and 10 bases lay outside the gene matches. The germline CDR1 and CDR2 sequences are LGHNA and YSLEER. CDR3 bases: TGCGCCAGCAGCCAGGCCGGGACAGGGAACGTAGGCTACACCTTC. Translated, it gives CASSQAGTGNVGYTF.

Many counts were recorded for this clonotype. In DNA form, the CDR3 reads TGTGCCAGCAGCCCCCCGAGGGGAAGTGAAGGCACAGATACGCAGTATTTT. Translated, it gives CASSPPRGSEGTDTQYF. The chain is built from TRBV7-2 and TRBJ2-3; D might be TRBD1 or TRBD2, each matching 5 bases. The CDR3 length is 17 residues. Trimming removed 5 bases at V and 1 base at J, with 19 bases between. The V gene's germline CDR1 is SGHTA and CDR2 FQGNSA.

This clonotype showed up many times. This sequence joins TRBV7-8 and TRBJ1-2; TRBD1 agrees at 10 bases. Germline CDR1 reads SGHVS; CDR2 reads FQNEAQ. The CDR3 has 14 amino acids. The V segment lost 5 bases and the J segment 8 bases; nucleotides outside the gene matches: 8. The CDR3 coding sequence is TGTGCCAGCAGCCGATCGGACAGGGGGAGAGGCTACACCTTC. This codes for CASSRSDRGRGYTF. Looking up the rest from reference TRBV7-8 and TRBJ1-2 gives the full variable domain: GAGVSQSPRYKVAKRGQDVALRCDPISGHVSLFWYQQALGQGPEFLTYFQNEAQLDKSGLPSDRFFAERPEGSVSTLKIQRTQQEDSAVYLCASSRSDRGRGYTFGSGTRLTVV.

There are many counts of this clonotype. The chain combines TRBV7-2 with TRBJ1-2; no clear D. The CDR3 is made up of 16 amino acids. V lost 1 base and J 8 bases, leaving 20 bases between the germline ends. CDR1 is SGHTA and CDR2 is FQGNSA in the germline V gene. Here the CDR3 reads CASSLGLRRPVRGYTF. The CDR3 DNA reads as TGTGCCAGCAGCTTAGGCCTTCGGAGGCCCGTGCGGGGCTACACCTTC.

This clonotype was picked up many times. The rearrangement uses TRBV12-3 or TRBV12-4 and TRBJ2-7; D is possibly TRBD2 (6 bases). V gave up 5 bases and J gave up 3 bases, with 11 bases separating them. This CDR3 has 13 residues. For the CDR3, the DNA is TGTGCCAGCAGTCCGGGACTGAGCTACGAGCAGTACGTC. Amino acids: CASSPGLSYEQYV.

The chain combines TRBV6-5 with TRBJ2-7, with TRBD2 as a possible D gene (6 bases). Trimming stripped 6 bases from V and 2 bases from J, with 14 bases between. The CDR3 contains 14 residues. Per germline, CDR1 MNHEY and CDR2 SVGAGI. The CDR3 loop is CASSHRRAPYEQYF. CDR3 sequence (DNA): TGTGCCAGCAGCCATAGGAGGGCCCCCTACGAGCAGTACTTC.

This clonotype qualifies as medium-sized. A junction end diverges from the germline sequence, so it may reflect a read error. This rearrangement joins TRBV5-4 to TRBJ2-3; unclear D gene. The CDR3 length is 13 residues. Germline-derived CDR1 and CDR2 are SGHNT and YYREEE (reference sequence). The CDR3 region is CASSLVSEVGILF. The DNA for the CDR3 is TGTGCCAGCAGCTTGGTCAGCGAAGTGGGCATCCTTTTT.

Judged by abundance, this clonotype is medium-sized. The chain carries TRBV21-1 and TRBJ2-3; no check of the table's D call, TRBD1, against the DNA was made. TRBV21-1 is noted as a pseudogene. The CDR3 runs 14 residues. CDR3 protein: CASSKEVPTDTQYF. The CDR3 coding sequence is TGTGCCAGCAGCAAAGAGGTCCCCACAGATACGCAGTATTTT.

There are many counts of this clonotype. The chain links TRBV7-3 to TRBJ2-3; tentatively, D is TRBD2 (5 bases). V gave up 5 bases and J gave up 2 bases, with 17 bases separating them. The CDR3 is made up of 16 amino acids. Germline V gives CDR1 SGHTA, CDR2 FQGTGA. The CDR3 region has the DNA TGTGCCAGCAGCCCTGGTGAGCGGTCAGCCACAGATACGCAGTATTTT. Encoded protein: CASSPGERSATDTQYF.

There are many counts of this clonotype. The chain recombines TRBV20-1 with TRBJ1-2, with D unclear. Germline assignment: CDR1 DFQATT and CDR2 SNEGSKA (reference sequence). The CDR3 runs 11 residues. V lost 2 bases to trimming and J lost 2 bases, with 3 bases between them. CDR3 sequence: CSARQNYGYTF. The DNA for the CDR3 is TGCAGTGCTAGACAGAACTATGGCTACACCTTC.

This clonotype was found a few times. This chain uses TRBV7-3 with TRBJ1-5; D is undetermined. Trimming cost V 2 bases and J 1 base, with 15 bases left between them. CDR3 length: 17 amino acids. CDR1 and CDR2 (germline): SGHTA, FQGTGA. DNA for the CDR3: TGTGCCAGCAGCTTATTCGGTAGTAGGCGGAGCAATCAGCCCCAGCATTTT. It specifies CASSLFGSRRSNQPQHF.

The genes are TRBV12-3 or TRBV12-4 and TRBJ2-6, with D perhaps being TRBD1 or TRBD2 (6 bases each). The CDR3 has 17 amino acids. V was trimmed by 6 bases and J by 2 bases, leaving 17 bases between them. The CDR3 sequence is CASSLSPGAPGANVLTF. The DNA of the CDR3 is TGTGCCAGCAGCCTCAGTCCGGGGGCCCCTGGGGCCAACGTCCTGACTTTC.

This clonotype was seen at least ten times. This chain links TRBV4-3 with TRBJ2-3; TRBD2 aligns across 8 bases. Germline-derived CDR1 and CDR2 are LGHNA and YSLEER. Trimming cost V 0 bases and J 7 bases; bases outside gene matches: 6. This CDR3 comprises 15 residues. In DNA form, the CDR3 reads TGCGCCAGCAGCCAAGAGTCCAGCGGGGGCCATACGCAGTATTTT. As protein: CASSQESSGGHTQYF.

This clonotype is medium-sized. The V call is TRBV7-3, the J call TRBJ2-6; D is perhaps TRBD1 (5 bases). Trimming took 1 base from V and 0 from J, leaving 16 bases between them. Germline CDR1 is SGHTA and CDR2 is FQGTGA. The CDR3 is 19 residues long. CDR3 protein: CASSLNGPQENSGANVLTF. As DNA, the CDR3 is TGTGCCAGCAGCTTAAATGGCCCACAGGAAAACTCTGGGGCCAACGTCCTGACTTTC.

By its share, this clonotype is medium-sized. The chain joins TRBV20-1 to TRBJ2-3; TRBD2 might be the D (7 bases). Trimming shortened V by 0 bases and J by 5 bases, and 18 bases separated the two germline ends. Germline-derived CDR1 and CDR2 are DFQATT and SNEGSKA (reference sequence). There are 16 residues in the CDR3. The CDR3 nucleotides read TGCAGTGCTAGAGATCCATTGCGGGGGCCGGGAGATACGCAGTATTTT. Residues: CSARDPLRGPGDTQYF.

This rearrangement joins TRBV20-1 to TRBJ1-6, with D uncertain. CDR3 size: 13 residues. Germline V gene data show CDR1 as DFQATT and CDR2 as SNEGSKA (reference sequence). Trimming cost V 3 bases and J 6 bases, with 9 bases left between them. The CDR3, as DNA: TGCAGTGCTAGTAGTTCGGGTAATTCACCCCTCCACTTT. It yields the protein CSASSSGNSPLHF.